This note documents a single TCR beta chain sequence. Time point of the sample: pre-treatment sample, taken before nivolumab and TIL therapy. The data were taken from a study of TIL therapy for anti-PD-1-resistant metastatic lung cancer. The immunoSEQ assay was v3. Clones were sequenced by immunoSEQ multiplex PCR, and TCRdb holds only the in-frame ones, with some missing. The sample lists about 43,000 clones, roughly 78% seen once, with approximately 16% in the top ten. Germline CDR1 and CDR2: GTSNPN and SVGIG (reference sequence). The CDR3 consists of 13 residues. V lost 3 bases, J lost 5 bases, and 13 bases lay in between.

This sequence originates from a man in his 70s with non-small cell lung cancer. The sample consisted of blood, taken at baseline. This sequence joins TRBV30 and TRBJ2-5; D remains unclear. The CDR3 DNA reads TGTGCCTGGAGCAGAAACTCGGGCGAGACCCAGTACTTC. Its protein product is CAWSRNSGETQYF. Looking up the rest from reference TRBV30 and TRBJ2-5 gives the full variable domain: SQTIHQWPATLVQPVGSPLSLECTVEGTSNPNLYWYRQAAGRGLQLLFYSVGIGQISSEVPQNLSASRPQDRQFILSSKKLLLSDSGFYLCAWSRNSGETQYFGPGTRLLVL.